The T cell receptor beta chain under discussion was sequenced for a study of T cell responses to AZD1222 COVID-19 vaccine. Of note for this clone: Its antigen is not known.

Looked up from germline, CDR1 is SGHRS and CDR2 is YFSETQ. After removal of 0 bases from V and 6 bases from J, the junction contained 4 bases not matched to a gene. The CDR3 contains 14 residues. Study outcomes and limitations: Clonal diversity was possibly underestimated; the donors were predominantly white British and more often female. Spike regions recognized by vaccine-associated CD4 TCRs spanned the protein, led by 160-218 and 743-854.

The repertoire was sequenced with immunoSEQ multiplex PCR; TCRdb's copy has only in-frame clones and lacks some. The table records around 130,000 clones, around 88% of them present only once. Specimen: peripheral blood, collected on day 0 of AZD1222 vaccination. The TCR originated in an adult in good health. The chain employs TRBV5-1 and TRBJ2-7; 9 nucleotides match TRBD1. The CDR3 coding sequence is TGCGCCAGCAGCTTGGAGGGACAGGGAGGCGAGCAGTACTTC. It codes for CASSLEGQGGEQYF.